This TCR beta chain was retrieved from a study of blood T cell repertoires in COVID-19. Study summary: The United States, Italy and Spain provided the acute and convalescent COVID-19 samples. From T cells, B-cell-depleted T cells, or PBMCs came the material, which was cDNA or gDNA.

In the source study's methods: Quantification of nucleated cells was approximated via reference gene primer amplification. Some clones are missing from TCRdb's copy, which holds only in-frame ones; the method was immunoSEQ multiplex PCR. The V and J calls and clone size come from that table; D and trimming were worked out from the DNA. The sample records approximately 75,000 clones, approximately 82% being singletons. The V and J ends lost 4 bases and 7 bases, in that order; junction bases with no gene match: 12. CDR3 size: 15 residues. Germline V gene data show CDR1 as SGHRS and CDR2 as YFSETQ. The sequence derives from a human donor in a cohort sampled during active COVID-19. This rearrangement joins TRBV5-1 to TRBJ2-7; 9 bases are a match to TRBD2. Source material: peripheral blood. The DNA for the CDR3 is TGCGCCAGCAGCGCCGGTAGCGGGGGCCATTGGGAGCAGTACTTC. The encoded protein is CASSAGSGGHWEQYF.